This TCR beta chain was profiled in a study of blood T cell repertoires in COVID-19. V trimming: 3 bases; J trimming: 7 bases; junction bases outside the gene matches: 2. The CDR3 spans 14 residues. Germline V gene data show CDR1 as MDHEN and CDR2 as SYDVKM. Produced via immunoSEQ multiplex PCR; TCRdb's table is partial and in-frame only. The sample consists of 310,000 or so clones, more than 80% of them appearing once. Of note for this clone: Other DNA sequences in the same sample also yield this CDR3.

The sample was PBMCs or T cells enriched from blood (not recorded which). This chain connects TRBV28 to TRBJ1-5, with 11 nucleotides matching TRBD1. The sequence was collected from a woman aged 30 to 39 who had recovered from COVID-19. The CDR3 coding sequence is TGTGCCAGCAGTTTGGGACAGGGGGGACAGCCCCAGCATTTT. Translated: CASSLGQGGQPQHF.